The 12 T cell receptor beta chains presented below share a single source sample, sequenced in a study of tumor-infiltrating lymphocytes in primary liver carcinoma. Making TCR beta cDNA involved around 500 ng total RNA and a constant-region primer. Generation of the TCR beta libraries relied on three nested multiplex PCR rounds using slightly modified ARM-PCR. TRBV1-TRBV30 forward primers and a C-beta reverse primer were used in the first two PCR rounds, which each ran for about 10 cycles. In TCRdb, the multiplex PCR reads were re-called with MiXCR into one record per CDR3 protein. The data contain about 99,000 distinct CDR3 sequences, more than 65% of them singletons. Bulk tissue was left unsorted, and RNA and DNA were co-extracted from about 20-30 mg of it. Specimen: liver tumor tissue from sampling region 5. The sample's subset: tumor region T5, tumor centre. These receptors originate from a woman aged 60-75 years with primary liver carcinoma and hepatitis B virus infection.

J is TRBJ2-2 and V is TRBV6-5; 8 bases agree with TRBD2. V was pared by 6 bases and J by 5 bases, with 11 bases of the junction left unmatched. Germline V lookup: CDR1 MNHEY, CDR2 SVGAGI. CDR3 length: 16 amino acids. The CDR3 loop is CASRIGLAGSTGELFF. Written as DNA, the CDR3 is TGTGCCAGCAGAATTGGCCTAGCGGGTTCTACCGGGGAGCTGTTTTTT.

This clonotype has a handful of counts. This may stem from a read error, because a much larger clone lies one nucleotide away. The chain is built from TRBV12-3 or TRBV12-4 and TRBJ1-5; possibly TRBD1 for D (5 bases). With the DNA end fitting TRBJ2-3 better, the J assignment may be wrong. The CDR3 covers 14 residues. CDR3 coding DNA: TGTGCCAGCAGTTTCAGGGATAGCAATCAGCCCCAGTATTTT. Protein product: CASSFRDSNQPQYF.

This clonotype was detected a few times. A single base separates this from a much larger clone, so it may be a read error. CDR3 bases: TGTGCCAGCAGCACCCCGCAGGGGGGGCACACAGATACGCAGTATTTT. As protein: CASSTPQGGHTDTQYF. The chain uses TRBV5-4 and TRBJ2-3; D might be TRBD1 or TRBD2, each matching 7 bases. The ends were cut back, 4 bases at V and 2 bases at J, with 17 bases in the middle. Germline V gene lookup returns CDR1 SGHNT and CDR2 YYREEE (reference sequence). The length of the CDR3 is 16 residues.

Note on this clonotype: Since a much larger clone is just one base distant, this may be a read error. The chain couples TRBV14 to TRBJ2-1; 9 bases fit TRBD2. From germline, CDR1 is SGHDN and CDR2 FVKESK. The CDR3 runs 14 residues. Written as DNA, the CDR3 is TGTGCCAGCAGCCGTAGCGGGAGATTCAATGAGCAGATCTTC. As protein: CASSRSGRFNEQIF.

This clonotype was detected only once. The chain recombines TRBV7-9 with TRBJ2-2, with D maybe TRBD1 (6 bases). The CDR3 spans 17 residues. Trimming left V 7 bases short and J 0 bases short, with 18 bases between. CDR1 is SEHNR and CDR2 is FQNEAQ in the germline V gene (reference sequence). Here the CDR3 reads CASNNPGETANTGELFF. DNA of the CDR3: TGTGCCAGCAACAACCCAGGGGAGACCGCGAACACCGGGGAGCTGTTTTTT.

Turning to this clonotype: Its ends do not fully match the called genes, so a read error is possible. The chain has TRBV28 and TRBJ2-3, with D hard to call. This CDR3 region has 12 residues. From germline, CDR1 is MDHEN and CDR2 SYDVKM. The CDR3 nucleotides are TGTGCTAGCAGTGCGATAACAGATACGCAGTATTTT. The encoded protein is CASSAITDTQYF. Together with reference TRBV28 and TRBJ2-3, the CDR3 gives the full variable domain: DVKVTQSSRYLVKRTGEKVFLECVQDMDHENMFWYRQDPGLGLRLIYFSYDVKMKEKGDIPEGYSVSREKKERFSLILESASTNQTSMYLCASSAITDTQYFGPGTRLTVL.

Details on this clonotype: One end of the junction is discordant with germline, which a read error may explain. The chain couples TRBV11-2 to TRBJ2-7; D not certain. Germline CDR1 SGHAT, CDR2 FQNNGV. CDR3 length equals 14 residues. CDR3 sequence (DNA): TGTGCCAGCAGCTTAGGACGGGCCGCCTACGAGCAGTGCTTC. Translating it yields CASSLGRAAYEQCF.

The sample holds many counts of this clonotype. V usage is TRBV30 and J usage is TRBJ1-1, with TRBD1 as a possible D gene (5 bases). CDR3 length: 11 residues. Germline V gene sequence: CDR1 GTSNPN, CDR2 SVGIG (reference sequence). Between the trimmed V and J ends, which lost 4 bases and 6 bases, there was a span of 9 bases. CDR3 amino acids: CAWTWGAEAFF. The CDR3 DNA reads as TGTGCCTGGACCTGGGGGGCTGAAGCTTTCTTT.

This clonotype was counted only a few times. This chain uses TRBV24-1 with TRBJ2-1, with TRBD2 matching 9 bases. CDR3 length: 13 amino acids. Germline V CDR1 and CDR2: KGHDR, SFDVKD. Trimming cost V 7 bases and J 6 bases; bases outside gene matches: 3. CDR3 sequence: CATRRLAANEQFF. The CDR3 nucleotides are TGTGCCACCAGGAGACTAGCGGCCAATGAGCAGTTCTTC.

The CDR3 bases are TGTGCCAGCAGTTTTCGGGGGACCACCTACGAGCAGTACTTC. This translates into CASSFRGTTYEQYF. This chain uses TRBV28 with TRBJ2-7; the D gene is possibly TRBD2 (6 bases). CDR1 is MDHEN, CDR2 SYDVKM, per germline. The CDR3 has 14 residues. V lost 3 bases to trimming and J lost 2 bases, with 11 bases between them. Using reference TRBV28 and TRBJ2-7 for the parts outside the CDR3, the full variable domain is DVKVTQSSRYLVKRTGEKVFLECVQDMDHENMFWYRQDPGLGLRLIYFSYDVKMKEKGDIPEGYSVSREKKERFSLILESASTNQTSMYLCASSFRGTTYEQYFGPGTRLTVT.

The chain uses TRBV6-2 or TRBV6-3 and TRBJ2-7; perhaps D is TRBD1 or TRBD2 (7 bases each). CDR1 is MNHEY, CDR2 SVGEGT, per germline. This CDR3 comprises 16 residues. V was pared by 8 bases and J by 3 bases, with 23 bases between. CDR3 nucleotides: TGTGCCAGCGCTCCTGAGGGGGCGGGAGCGAACTACGAGCAGTACTTC. It yields the protein CASAPEGAGANYEQYF.

Remarks on this clonotype: As the CDR3 is not closed by the conserved phenylalanine or tryptophan, this likely results from a read error. The rearrangement links TRBV29-1 to TRBJ2-1, with D perhaps TRBD2 (6 bases). Germline V CDR1 and CDR2: SQVTM, ANQGSEA. The CDR3 covers 16 residues. The CDR3: CCVEGTLAPGWNEQFL. DNA for the CDR3: TGCTGCGTTGAGGGAACACTAGCTCCCGGGTGGAATGAGCAGTTCCTC.